This T cell receptor beta chain was documented in a study of T cells in localized non-small cell lung cancer. General study results and limits: Without multi-region sequencing, intratumor heterogeneity could not be excluded. In adjacent lung appeared a median around 57 of the top 100 tumor clones. Greater blood T cell density accompanied longer overall survival. The greatest T cell clonality was found in uninvolved adjacent lung (higher than in tumor).

For this clone: The antigen is not known.

Produced via immunoSEQ multiplex PCR; TCRdb's table is partial and in-frame only. Among 25,000 to 30,000 clones, around 92% were seen once, and the ten largest hold 4% to 5%. The CDR3 is 14 residues long. The V end lost 5 bases, the J end lost 7 bases, and 14 bases lay between the germline ends. The V gene's germline CDR1 is MDHEN and CDR2 SYDVKM. The sample in question was peripheral blood mononuclear cells, obtained before any cancer treatment. The clonotype was recovered from a woman aged 40-75 years with stage III lung adenocarcinoma. This chain links TRBV28 with TRBJ1-4; tentatively, D is TRBD1 (6 bases). In DNA, the CDR3 is TGTGCCAGCAGTCAACAGGGTAGGCGTGAAAAACTGTTTTTT. Translated: CASSQQGRREKLFF.